This T cell receptor (beta chain) was obtained from a study of OX40 agonist ivuxolimab in advanced cancers. With respect to the entire study: Ivuxolimab was a fully human IgG2 agonistic monoclonal antibody targeting the costimulatory receptor OX40 (CD134). Prior anti-PD-1, anti-PD-L1 or anti-CTLA-4 therapy was permitted, and checkpoint inhibitors had been received by about 36% of dose-escalation patients. Peripheral TCRbeta sequencing was intended to test whether TCR sequence diversity was altered and clonal T-cell expansion was caused by ivuxolimab. The paper describes the monotherapy dose-escalation part (N of about 50 patients) of the phase I trial of ivuxolimab. Of the approximately 50 dose-escalation patients, hepatocellular carcinoma was present in approximately 20, melanoma in around 15, renal cell carcinoma in 9 and head and neck cancer in 9. In the dose-escalation cohort, around four fifths of patients were male, and the mean age was 60 years with a range of about 20 to 79. Intravenous ivuxolimab was administered to patients every 2 weeks at six dose levels: 0.01, 0.1, 0.3, 1.5, 3 and 10 mg/kg. Partial responses occurred in three dose-escalation patients, of whom one had hepatocellular carcinoma and two had cutaneous melanoma.

Genomic DNA was isolated from the sorted cells so that the TCRbeta CDR3 region could be sequenced. TCRbeta CDR3 regions were sequenced using the immunoSEQ Assay. Here the immuneACCESS table is served through TCRdb, limited to in-frame sequences with V and J called. Missing clones are a known gap in these copies; in checked studies unresolved V genes cover under half, and the rest lacks a known reason. Present in this sample are about 67,000 clones, 87% of which were seen just once. In total, the top ten clones hold about 4% of the sample. The CDR3, from cysteine to phenylalanine, totals 11 residues. Only the CDR3 portion is preserved as DNA: 33 bases, with reading frame beginning at the first base. Looking up the germline V gene yields CDR1 SGHAT and CDR2 FQNNGV. V is cut by 4 bases and J by 7 bases, and the space between the germline ends is 5 bases. As for this clone: This clone's antigen is unknown. Base qualities are not at hand, and no much larger clone is one base apart.

The trial excluded patients who had a history of autoimmune disease or were on systemic immunosuppression. Peripheral blood for TCR sequencing was drawn from every dose cohort at baseline, at cycle 4 day 1 and at cycle 7 day 1. Samples came from an open-label, multicenter, first-in-human phase I dose-escalation trial of ivuxolimab. Adults with locally advanced or metastatic melanoma, renal cell, hepatocellular, or head and neck squamous cell carcinoma were enrolled in the trial. Before TCR sequencing, CD4+ T cells and CD8+ T cells were sorted from peripheral blood as separate populations. Beyond this particular receptor, the publication reports: After ivuxolimab, expanded clones were on average more numerous among CD8+ T cells than among CD4+ T cells. In the 0.1-3.0 mg/kg groups, partial responders were among the patients with the lowest normalized peripheral clonal expansion, particularly in CD8+ T cells. Low levels of normalized T-cell clonal expansion were also seen in some patients who did not respond. Clonal expansion of both CD4+ and CD8+ blood T cells was observed from baseline to week 6 at doses 0.1 to 3.0 mg/kg. The antigen specificity of the peripheral T cells that underwent clonal expansion was not determined.

The sequencing here drew on CD4+ or CD8+ T cells sorted from blood, taken in a trial of the OX40 agonist ivuxolimab. The sequence links TRBV11-2 to TRBJ2-1; no D gene call is confident. The sequence was collected from an adult with an advanced solid tumor such as melanoma, head and neck, liver or kidney cancer. The DNA reads TGTGCCAGCAGCTGGAATAATGAGCAGTTCTTC. Its translation is CASSWNNEQFF.